This T cell receptor (beta chain) was sequenced for a study of T cell repertoires in cytomegalovirus infection. Trimming removed 6 bases from V and 7 bases from J, with 15 bases in between. Germline V CDR1 and CDR2: WNHNN, SYGVQD (reference sequence). The CDR3 is 14 residues long. TCRdb ran MiXCR on the reads and lists one entry per CDR3 protein. This table holds approximately 500,000 distinct CDR3 sequences, about 11% found once. This sequence was found in a human donor in good health (CMV status not recorded). Some clones in this sample may be carry-over from other donors' samples. Sequencing used PBMCs. This chain connects TRBV10-1 to TRBJ2-2; D tentatively fits TRBD1 or TRBD2 (5 bases each). Here the CDR3 DNA reads TGCGCCAGCAGCCGGGCCGGGGACGTCGGGGAGCTGTTTTTT. Amino acids: CASSRAGDVGELFF.